This T cell receptor beta chain is from a study of PD-1 blockade in classical Hodgkin lymphoma. General study results and limits: Partial responders and progressors had significantly lower baseline TCR diversity.

Sequenced by immunoSEQ multiplex PCR; TCRdb stores in-frame clones only, minus some. The sample has about 47,000 clones; 90% are singletons. This CDR3 is built from 16 residues. Germline-derived CDR1 and CDR2 are SNHLY and FYNNEI. V shed 1 base and J shed 0 bases, with 12 bases lying between them. Time point noted: cycle 4 day 1 (C4D1), after 6 weeks of nivolumab. With no exception, relapse followed autologous stem cell transplantation in all patients, and brentuximab vedotin exposure varied. This clone turned up a few times. What it recognizes is unknown. This chain joins TRBV2 and TRBJ1-2; a possible D gene is TRBD1 (6 bases). The receptor comes from a human donor with classical Hodgkin lymphoma. The source was peripheral blood mononuclear cells (PBMCs), collected before the fourth cycle of nivolumab. The CDR3 protein is CASSEVGGSSNYGYTF. The DNA of the CDR3 is TGTGCCAGCAGTGAAGTGGGGGGCAGTTCTAACTATGGCTACACCTTC.